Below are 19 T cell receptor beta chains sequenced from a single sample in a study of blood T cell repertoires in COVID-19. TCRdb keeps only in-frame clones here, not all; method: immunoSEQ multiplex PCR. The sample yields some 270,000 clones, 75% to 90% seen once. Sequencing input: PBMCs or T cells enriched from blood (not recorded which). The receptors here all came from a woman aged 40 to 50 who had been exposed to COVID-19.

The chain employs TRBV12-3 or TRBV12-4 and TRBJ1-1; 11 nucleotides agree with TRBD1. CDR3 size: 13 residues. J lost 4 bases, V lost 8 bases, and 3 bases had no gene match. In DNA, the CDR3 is TGTGCCAGCCGGGACAGGGGGGCCACTGAAGCTTTCTTT. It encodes CASRDRGATEAFF.

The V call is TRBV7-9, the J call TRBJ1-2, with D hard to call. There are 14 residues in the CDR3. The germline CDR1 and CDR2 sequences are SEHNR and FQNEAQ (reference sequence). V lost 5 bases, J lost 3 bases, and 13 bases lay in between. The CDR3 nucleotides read TGTGCCAGCAGCCCCCCGGCGGGCGACTATGGCTACACCTTC. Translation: CASSPPAGDYGYTF.

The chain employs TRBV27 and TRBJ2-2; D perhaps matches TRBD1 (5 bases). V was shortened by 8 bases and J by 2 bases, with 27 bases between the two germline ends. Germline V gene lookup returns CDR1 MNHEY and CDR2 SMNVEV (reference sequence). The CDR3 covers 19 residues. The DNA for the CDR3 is TGTGCCAGCCTAAGAGTTCCGACAGCTCAAGAAATAAACACCGGGGAGCTGTTTTTT. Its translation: CASLRVPTAQEINTGELFF.

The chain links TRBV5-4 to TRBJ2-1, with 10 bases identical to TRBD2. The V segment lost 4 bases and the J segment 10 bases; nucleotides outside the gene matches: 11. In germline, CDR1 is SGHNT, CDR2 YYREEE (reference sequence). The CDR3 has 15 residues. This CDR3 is CASSPGTSDQREQFF. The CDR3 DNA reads TGTGCCAGCAGCCCCGGGACTAGCGACCAGAGGGAGCAGTTCTTC.

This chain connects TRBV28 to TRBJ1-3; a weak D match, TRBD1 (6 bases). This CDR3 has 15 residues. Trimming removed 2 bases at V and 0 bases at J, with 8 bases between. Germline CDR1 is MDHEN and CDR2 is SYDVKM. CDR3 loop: CASSLDRYSGNTIYF. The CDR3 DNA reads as TGTGCCAGCAGTTTAGACAGGTACTCTGGAAACACCATATATTTT.

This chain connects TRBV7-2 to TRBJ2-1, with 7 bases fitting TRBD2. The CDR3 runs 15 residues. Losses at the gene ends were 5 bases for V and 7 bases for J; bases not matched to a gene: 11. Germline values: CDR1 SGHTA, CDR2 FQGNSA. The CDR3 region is CASSKAGLGGNEQFF. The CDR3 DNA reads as TGTGCCAGCAGCAAAGCGGGCCTGGGGGGGAATGAGCAGTTCTTC.

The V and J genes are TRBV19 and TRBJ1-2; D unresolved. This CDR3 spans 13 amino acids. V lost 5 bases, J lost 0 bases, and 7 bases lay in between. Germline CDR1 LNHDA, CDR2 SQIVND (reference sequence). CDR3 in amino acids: CASSSQTNYGYTF. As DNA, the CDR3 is TGTGCCAGTAGTTCCCAGACTAACTATGGCTACACCTTC.

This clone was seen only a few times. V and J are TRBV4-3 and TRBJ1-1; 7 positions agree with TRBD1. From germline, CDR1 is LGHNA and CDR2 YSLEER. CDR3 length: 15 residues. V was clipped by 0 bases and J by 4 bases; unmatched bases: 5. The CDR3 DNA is TGCGCCAGCAGCCAAGATTTGAGGGGGCGCACTGAAGCTTTCTTT. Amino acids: CASSQDLRGRTEAFF.

The CDR3: CASSLNTGLNYFSNTEAFF. CDR3 in DNA: TGTGCCAGCAGTTTAAACACAGGGCTCAACTATTTTTCGAACACTGAAGCTTTCTTT. The rearrangement links TRBV28 to TRBJ1-1; tentative D call: TRBD1 (6 bases). The germline V gene has CDR1 MDHEN and CDR2 SYDVKM. The CDR3 totals 19 residues. V was shortened by 2 bases and J by 1 base, with 23 bases between the two germline ends.

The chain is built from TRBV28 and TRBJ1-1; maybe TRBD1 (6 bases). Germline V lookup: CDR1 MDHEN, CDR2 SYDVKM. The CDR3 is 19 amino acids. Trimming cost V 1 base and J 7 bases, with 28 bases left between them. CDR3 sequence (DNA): TGTGCCAGCAGTTTATCCCCCTTCAGAAGGACGGAAACCAGGGGTGAAGCTTTCTTT. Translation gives CASSLSPFRRTETRGEAFF.

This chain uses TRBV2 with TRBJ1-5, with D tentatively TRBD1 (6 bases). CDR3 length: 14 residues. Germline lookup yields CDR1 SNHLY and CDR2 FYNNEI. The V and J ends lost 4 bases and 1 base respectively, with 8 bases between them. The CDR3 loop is CASSAGASNQPQHF. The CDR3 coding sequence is TGTGCCAGCAGTGCAGGGGCCAGCAATCAGCCCCAGCATTTT.

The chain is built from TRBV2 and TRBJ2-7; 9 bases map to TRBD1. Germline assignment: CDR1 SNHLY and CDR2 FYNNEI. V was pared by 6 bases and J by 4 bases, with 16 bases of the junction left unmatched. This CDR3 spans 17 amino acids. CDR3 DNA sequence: TGTGCCAGCAGCGACAACGAGGGACAGGGAACGCCGTACGAGCAGTACGTC. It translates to CASSDNEGQGTPYEQYV.

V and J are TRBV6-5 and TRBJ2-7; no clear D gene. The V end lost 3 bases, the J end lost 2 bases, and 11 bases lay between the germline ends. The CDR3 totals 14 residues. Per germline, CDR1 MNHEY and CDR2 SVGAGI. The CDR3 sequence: CASSYGGRTYEQYF. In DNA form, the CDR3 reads TGTGCCAGCAGTTATGGTGGCAGAACCTACGAGCAGTACTTC.

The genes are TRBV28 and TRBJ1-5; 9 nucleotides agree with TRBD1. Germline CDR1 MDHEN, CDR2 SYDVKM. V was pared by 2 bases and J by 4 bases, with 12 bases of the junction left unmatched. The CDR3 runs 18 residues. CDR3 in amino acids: CASSLPWPTTGGNQPQHF. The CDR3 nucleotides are TGTGCCAGCAGTTTACCCTGGCCGACGACAGGGGGGAATCAGCCCCAGCATTTT.

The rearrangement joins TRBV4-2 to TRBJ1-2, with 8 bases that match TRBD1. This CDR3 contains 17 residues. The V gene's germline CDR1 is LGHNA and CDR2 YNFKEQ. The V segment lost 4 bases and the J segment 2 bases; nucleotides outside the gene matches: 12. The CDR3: CASSRSVPGQENYGYTF. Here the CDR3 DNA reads TGTGCCAGCAGCCGTTCAGTCCCGGGACAGGAAAACTATGGCTACACCTTC.

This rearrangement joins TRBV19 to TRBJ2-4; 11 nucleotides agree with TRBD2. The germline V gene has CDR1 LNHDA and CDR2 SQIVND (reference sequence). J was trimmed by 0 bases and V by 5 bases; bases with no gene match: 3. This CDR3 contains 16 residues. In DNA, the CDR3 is TGTGCCAGTAGTCCGGGACTAGCGGTAGCCAAAAACATTCAGTACTTC. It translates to CASSPGLAVAKNIQYF.

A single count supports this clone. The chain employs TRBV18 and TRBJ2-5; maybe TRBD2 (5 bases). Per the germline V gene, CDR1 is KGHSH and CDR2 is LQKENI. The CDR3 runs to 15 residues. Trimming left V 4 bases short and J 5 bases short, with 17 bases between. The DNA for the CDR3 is TGTGCCAGCTCACTCGGCAGCCTAAGAGGGGAGACCCAGTACTTC. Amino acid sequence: CASSLGSLRGETQYF.

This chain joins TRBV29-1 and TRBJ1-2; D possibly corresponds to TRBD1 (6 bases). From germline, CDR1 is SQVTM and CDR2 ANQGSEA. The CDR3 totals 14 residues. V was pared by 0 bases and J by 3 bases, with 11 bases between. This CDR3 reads CSVEDPGGHYGYTF. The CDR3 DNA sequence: TGCAGCGTTGAAGATCCGGGGGGGCACTATGGCTACACCTTC.

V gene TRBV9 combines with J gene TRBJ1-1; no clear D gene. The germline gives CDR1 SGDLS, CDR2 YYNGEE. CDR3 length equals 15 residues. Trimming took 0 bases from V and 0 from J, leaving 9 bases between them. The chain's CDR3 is CASSVEPVMNTEAFF. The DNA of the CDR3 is TGTGCCAGCAGCGTAGAACCAGTAATGAACACTGAAGCTTTCTTT.